This passage covers 7 T cell receptor beta chains from one sample sequenced in a study of cytomegalovirus exposure and HLA in healthy donors. Primers: 60 Vbeta forward and 13 Jbeta reverse. Sequenced by immunoSEQ multiplex PCR; TCRdb stores in-frame clones only, minus some. The sample consists of some 170,000 clones, 70% to 90% of them appearing once. The sequencing sample was made of PBMCs. The receptors were sampled from a woman aged 30 to 39 in good health and CMV-seropositive.

The rearrangement links TRBV5-4 to TRBJ2-3, with unresolved D. The CDR3 extends over 12 amino acids. The germline gives CDR1 SGHNT, CDR2 YYREEE (reference sequence). Trimming pared 1 base from V and 4 bases from J, leaving 4 bases between. CDR3 in amino acids: CASSLSADTQYF. DNA of the CDR3: TGTGCCAGCAGCTTGTCCGCAGATACGCAGTATTTT. Filled out from reference TRBV5-4 and TRBJ2-3, the complete variable domain reads ETGVTQSPTHLIKTRGQQVTLRCSSQSGHNTVSWYQQALGQGPQFIFQYYREEENGRGNFPPRFSGLQFPNYSSELNVNALELDDSALYLCASSLSADTQYFGPGTRLTVL.

The gene calls are TRBV5-6 and TRBJ2-5; no firm D call. V was trimmed by 4 bases and J by 9 bases, leaving 13 bases between them. This CDR3 has 12 residues. Germline lookup yields CDR1 SGHDT and CDR2 YYEEEE. This chain's CDR3 is CASSLIDVAQYF. The CDR3 DNA reads TGTGCCAGCAGCCTCATAGATGTGGCCCAGTACTTC.

This clone appeared a few times. The chain links TRBV7-2 to TRBJ1-3; 9 bases are a match to TRBD1. Trimming took 4 bases from V and 2 from J; bases not matched to a gene: 0. The CDR3 contains 14 residues. The germline gives CDR1 SGHTA, CDR2 FQGNSA. CDR3 region: CASSWDRAGNTIYF. The CDR3 nucleotides read TGTGCCAGCAGCTGGGACAGGGCTGGAAACACCATATATTTT.

V gene TRBV5-1 combines with J gene TRBJ1-2; 7 nucleotides agree with TRBD1. Germline loops: CDR1 SGHRS, CDR2 YFSETQ. CDR3 length: 15 amino acids. V shed 1 base and J 5 bases; nucleotides not matched to a gene: 8. The DNA for the CDR3 is TGCGCCAGCAGCTTGAGGGGGCCGGCGATATATGGCTACACCTTC. It is translated as CASSLRGPAIYGYTF.

V usage is TRBV5-1 and J usage is TRBJ2-3; 12 bases align to TRBD1. With 5 bases clipped from V and 0 bases from J, the junction kept 7 bases outside the gene matches. The CDR3 spans 17 residues. Germline CDR1 SGHRS, CDR2 YFSETQ. The CDR3: CASRVGTGGPSTDTQYF. CDR3 nucleotides: TGCGCCAGCAGGGTCGGGACAGGGGGCCCCAGCACAGATACGCAGTATTTT.

The chain links TRBV27 to TRBJ1-2, with D possibly TRBD1 on 6 matching bases. Trimming took 6 bases from V and 8 from J, leaving 16 bases between them. The germline gives CDR1 MNHEY, CDR2 SMNVEV (reference sequence). The CDR3 totals 13 residues. The CDR3 DNA sequence: TGTGCCAGCAGCTGGGGCAGGGGTGAAGGCTACACCTTC. Its translation is CASSWGRGEGYTF.

This clone was seen just once. The chain combines TRBV5-1 with TRBJ2-5, with 7 bases identical to TRBD2. V was clipped by 0 bases and J by 7 bases; unmatched bases: 6. The germline gives CDR1 SGHRS, CDR2 YFSETQ. The CDR3 length is 14 residues. For the CDR3, the DNA is TGCGCCAGCAGCTTGGCGGGGGGACCCAGGACCCAGTACTTC. Amino acid sequence: CASSLAGGPRTQYF.